These 8 T cell receptor beta chains share one sample of origin, sequenced in a study of control samples from healthy donors and cancer patients. Generated by immunoSEQ multiplex PCR, the TCRdb table keeps only in-frame clones and is missing some. The sample includes 160,000 or so clones, roughly nine tenths of them seen just once. The sample consisted of blood. The receptors stem from a young woman in good health.

This clone has a single count. In DNA, the CDR3 is TGTGCCAGCAGTGACGCCGGAGGGAACTATGGCTACACCTTC. Protein product: CASSDAGGNYGYTF. The chain joins TRBV6-1 to TRBJ1-2; D unclear. The germline gives CDR1 MNHNS, CDR2 SASEGT. Trimming took off 3 bases at V and 2 bases at J, with 10 bases between the two ends. The CDR3 runs 14 residues.

The rearrangement joins TRBV2 to TRBJ1-4; 7 bases align to TRBD1. After removal of 6 bases from V and 3 bases from J, the junction contained 7 bases not matched to a gene. Germline assignment: CDR1 SNHLY and CDR2 FYNNEI. This CDR3 is 15 amino acids long. Written as DNA, the CDR3 is TGTGCCAGCAGCCCAGGGGGGGGATCTAATGAAAAACTGTTTTTT. Translation gives CASSPGGGSNEKLFF.

CDR3 sequence (DNA): TGTGCCTGGAGTGTAAGGGCCGATTCTGAAGCTTTCTTT. Translating it yields CAWSVRADSEAFF. This chain joins TRBV30 and TRBJ1-1; D unresolved. Looked up from germline, CDR1 is GTSNPN and CDR2 is SVGIG (reference sequence). V was clipped by 0 bases and J by 6 bases, with 11 bases between them. The CDR3 spans 13 residues.

CDR3 bases: TGCAGCGTTTCAGACAATAGCAATCAGCCCCAGCATTTT. Protein product: CSVSDNSNQPQHF. This chain connects TRBV29-1 to TRBJ1-5; D gene unclear. The germline V and J ends were trimmed by 5 bases and 0 bases, with 8 bases remaining between them. CDR1 is SQVTM and CDR2 is ANQGSEA in the germline V gene. The CDR3 extends over 13 amino acids. Supplemented by reference TRBV29-1 and TRBJ1-5, the full variable domain reads SAVISQKPSRDICQRGTSLTIQCQVDSQVTMMFWYRQQPGQSLTLIATANQGSEATYESGFVIDKFPISRPNLTFSTLTVSNMSPEDSSIYLCSVSDNSNQPQHFGDGTRLSIL.

This clone was found once. The rearrangement joins TRBV5-5 to TRBJ2-7, with D unresolved. Germline CDR1 and CDR2: SGHKS and YYEKEE (reference sequence). This CDR3 region has 13 residues. Trimming stripped 1 base from V and 4 bases from J, with 9 bases between. CDR3 DNA sequence: TGTGCCAGCAGCTTGTACATTTATTACGAGCAGTACTTC. Its protein product is CASSLYIYYEQYF.

The chain recombines TRBV29-1 with TRBJ2-6; D ambiguous. The CDR3 is 13 residues long. CDR1 is SQVTM and CDR2 is ANQGSEA in the germline V gene. Trimming took 5 bases from V and 1 from J, leaving 6 bases between them. The CDR3 here is CSVWGSGANVLTF. Written as DNA, the CDR3 is TGCAGCGTTTGGGGTTCTGGGGCCAACGTCCTGACTTTC. The full variable domain, its missing parts supplied by reference TRBV29-1 and TRBJ2-6, is SAVISQKPSRDICQRGTSLTIQCQVDSQVTMMFWYRQQPGQSLTLIATANQGSEATYESGFVIDKFPISRPNLTFSTLTVSNMSPEDSSIYLCSVWGSGANVLTFGAGSRLTVL.

The chain carries TRBV27 and TRBJ2-5; D is perhaps TRBD1 or TRBD2 (6 bases each). V lost 11 bases, J lost 5 bases, and 33 bases lay in between. This CDR3 has 18 residues. The germline gives CDR1 MNHEY, CDR2 SMNVEV (reference sequence). CDR3 residues: CAHSGSEGGGKGVETQYF. DNA for the CDR3: TGTGCCCACTCGGGGTCAGAAGGAGGGGGAAAAGGGGTGGAGACCCAGTACTTC.

V is TRBV4-2 and J is TRBJ2-5; 9 bases are a match to TRBD1. V was pared by 3 bases and J by 2 bases, with 10 bases of the junction left unmatched. The CDR3 length is 17 residues. Germline lookup yields CDR1 LGHNA and CDR2 YNFKEQ. The CDR3 DNA sequence: TGTGCCAGCAGCCAGTCGTCCCGGGACAGGGAACAAGAGACCCAGTACTTC. It codes for CASSQSSRDREQETQYF.